This T cell receptor (beta chain) derives from a study of blood T cell repertoires in COVID-19. Turning to the study itself: The United States, Italy and Spain provided the acute and convalescent COVID-19 samples. PBMCs, B-cell-depleted T cells, or T cells were the source of the cDNA or gDNA that made up the material.

Trimming pared 2 bases from V and 8 bases from J, leaving 15 bases between. Germline V lookup: CDR1 KGHSH, CDR2 LQKENI. The CDR3 runs to 14 residues. Source study methods: Amplification with reference gene primers provided the estimates of nucleated cell counts. Using immunoSEQ multiplex PCR, the repertoire was profiled, and TCRdb retains in-frame clones only, with some absent. V, J and clone size derive from that table, while D and trimming were established from the DNA sequence. Of 150,000 to 200,000 clones in the sample, approximately 90% are singletons; the top ten hold around a fifth. The chain joins TRBV18 to TRBJ1-2, with D maybe TRBD1 (6 bases). The sequence was collected from a man between 60 and 75 years old with active or convalescent COVID-19. Sample: peripheral blood. CDR3 DNA: TGTGCCAGCTCACCAGAATCACAGGGAACGGGCTACACCTTC. It encodes CASSPESQGTGYTF.